This T cell receptor (beta chain) comes out of a study of cytomegalovirus exposure and HLA in healthy donors. Worth noting for this clone: The target antigen is unknown.

Study outcomes and limitations: As a later analysis revealed, most CMV-associated TCR beta chains appeared HLA-restricted.

Amplification used 60 Vbeta primers and 13 Jbeta primers. Repertoires were generated with immunoSEQ multiplex PCR, while TCRdb's copy carries only in-frame clones and drops some. The table includes around 95,000 clones, about four fifths detected once. The specimen was PBMCs. This TCR was sampled from a man aged 25-45 years in good health and CMV-seropositive.

The CDR3 DNA sequence: TGCGCCAGCAGCAAAGGGACAGGGTCTTCCTACGAGCAGTACTTC. As protein: CASSKGTGSSYEQYF. The V gene is TRBV5-1, the J gene TRBJ2-7; 9 bases are a match to TRBD1. This CDR3 has 15 amino acids. CDR1 SGHRS and CDR2 YFSETQ come from the germline V gene. J gave up 1 base and V 4 bases, and 6 bases lay outside the gene matches.